This T cell receptor (beta chain) was sequenced during a study of beta chain features in type 1 diabetes. This clone was found a few times. This CDR3 region has 17 residues. Germline V CDR1 and CDR2: LNHDA, SQIVND (reference sequence). V gave up 5 bases and J gave up 1 base, with 18 bases separating them. cDNA synthesis used the whole RNA isolate, giving expressed TCRB sequences. The repertoire was sequenced with immunoSEQ multiplex PCR; TCRdb's copy has only in-frame clones and lacks some. The sample lists hundreds of thousands of clones; about a sixth were seen once. This receptor was identified in a man younger than 35 in good health. The source material was naive CD4+ T cells from blood. This chain joins TRBV19 and TRBJ1-5, with D possibly matching TRBD1 (5 bases). CDR3 region: CASSAPEQVSSNQPQHF. The CDR3 nucleotides read TGTGCCAGTAGTGCTCCCGAACAGGTCTCCAGCAATCAGCCCCAGCATTTT.